This record concerns one T cell receptor beta chain sequence. Its antigen is not identified. The data derive from a study of OX40 agonist ivuxolimab in advanced cancers. Study background: Ivuxolimab is an agonistic anti-OX40 (CD134) antibody, and patients were treated with it. The study enrolled dose-escalation patients with hepatocellular carcinoma, melanoma, renal cell or head and neck cancer. Study-level points and caveats: CD8+ T cells showed, on average, more clonal expansion than CD4+ cells.

Produced via immunoSEQ multiplex PCR; TCRdb's table is partial and in-frame only. The sample lists about 77,000 clones; 90% to 95% were seen once. There are 14 residues in the CDR3. V lost 0 bases and J 5 bases, leaving 8 bases between the germline ends. Germline V CDR1 and CDR2: LGHNA, YSLEER. The chain joins TRBV4-3 to TRBJ1-5; D gene unclear. The sequencing here drew on CD4+ or CD8+ T cells sorted from blood, taken in a trial of the OX40 agonist ivuxolimab. This TCR came from an adult with an advanced solid tumor such as melanoma, head and neck, liver or kidney cancer. The CDR3 spells CASSQDYGDQPQHF. CDR3 nucleotides: TGCGCCAGCAGCCAAGACTACGGGGATCAGCCCCAGCATTTT.